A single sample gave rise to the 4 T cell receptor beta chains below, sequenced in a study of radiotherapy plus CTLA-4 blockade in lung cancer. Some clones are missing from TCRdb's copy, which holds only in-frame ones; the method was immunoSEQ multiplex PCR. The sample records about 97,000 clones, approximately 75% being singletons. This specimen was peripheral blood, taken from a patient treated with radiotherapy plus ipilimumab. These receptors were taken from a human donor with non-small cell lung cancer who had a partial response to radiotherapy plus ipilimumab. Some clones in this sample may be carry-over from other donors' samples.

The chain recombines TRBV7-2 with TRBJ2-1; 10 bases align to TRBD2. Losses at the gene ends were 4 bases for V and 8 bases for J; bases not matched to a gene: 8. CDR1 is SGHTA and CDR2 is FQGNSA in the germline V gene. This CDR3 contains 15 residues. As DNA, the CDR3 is TGTGCCAGCAGCTATCAGCGGGGGGGCGGGGATGAGCAGTTCTTC. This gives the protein CASSYQRGGGDEQFF.

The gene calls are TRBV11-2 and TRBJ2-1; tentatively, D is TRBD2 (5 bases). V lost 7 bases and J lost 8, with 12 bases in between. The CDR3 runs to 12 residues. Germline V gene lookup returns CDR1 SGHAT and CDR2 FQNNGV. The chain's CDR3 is CASTSLGDEQFF. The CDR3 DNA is TGTGCCAGCACCTCACTCGGGGATGAGCAGTTCTTC. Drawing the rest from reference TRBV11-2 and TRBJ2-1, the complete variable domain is EAGVAQSPRYKIIEKRQSVAFWCNPISGHATLYWYQQILGQGPKLLIQFQNNGVVDDSQLPKDRFSAERLKGVDSTLKIQPAKLEDSAVYLCASTSLGDEQFFGPGTRLTVL.

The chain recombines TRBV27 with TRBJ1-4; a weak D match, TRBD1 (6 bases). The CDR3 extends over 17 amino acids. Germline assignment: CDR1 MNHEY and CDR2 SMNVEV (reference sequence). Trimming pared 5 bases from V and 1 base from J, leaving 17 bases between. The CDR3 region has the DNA TGTGCCAGCAGTCCCCGGGGGGGGCGCGTAACTAATGAAAAACTGTTTTTT. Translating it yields CASSPRGGRVTNEKLFF.

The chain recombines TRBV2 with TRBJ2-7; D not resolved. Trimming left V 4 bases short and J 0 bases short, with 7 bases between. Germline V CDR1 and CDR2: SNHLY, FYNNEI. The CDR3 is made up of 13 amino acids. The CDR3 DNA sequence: TGTGCCAGCAGTGTAAACTACTCCTACGAGCAGTACTTC. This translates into CASSVNYSYEQYF. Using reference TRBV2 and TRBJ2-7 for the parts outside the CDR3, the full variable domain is EPEVTQTPSHQVTQMGQEVILRCVPISNHLYFYWYRQILGQKVEFLVSFYNNEISEKSEIFDDQFSVERPDGSNFTLKIRSTKLEDSAMYFCASSVNYSYEQYFGPGTRLTVT.